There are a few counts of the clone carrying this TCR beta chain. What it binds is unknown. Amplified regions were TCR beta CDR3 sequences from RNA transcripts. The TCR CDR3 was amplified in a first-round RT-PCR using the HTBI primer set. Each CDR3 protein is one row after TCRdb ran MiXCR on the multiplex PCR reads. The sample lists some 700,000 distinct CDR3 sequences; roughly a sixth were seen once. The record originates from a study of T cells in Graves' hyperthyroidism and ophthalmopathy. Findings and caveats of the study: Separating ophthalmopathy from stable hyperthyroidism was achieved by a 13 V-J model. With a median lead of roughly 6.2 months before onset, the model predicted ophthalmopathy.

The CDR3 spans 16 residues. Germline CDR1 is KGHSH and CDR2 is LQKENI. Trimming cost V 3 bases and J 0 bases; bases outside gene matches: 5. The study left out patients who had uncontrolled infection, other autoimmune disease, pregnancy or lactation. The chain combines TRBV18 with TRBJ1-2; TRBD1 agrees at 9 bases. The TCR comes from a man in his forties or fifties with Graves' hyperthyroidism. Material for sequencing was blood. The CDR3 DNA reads TGTGCCAGCTCACCTCTGGACAGGGGCTCTAACTATGGCTACACCTTC. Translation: CASSPLDRGSNYGYTF.